This TCR beta chain originates from a study of blood T cell repertoires in COVID-19. As processed by the authors: Amplifying reference gene primers gave estimates of nucleated cell counts. Measured with immunoSEQ multiplex PCR; TCRdb has only the in-frame clones, and not every one. From that table come the V and J calls and clone size; the DNA was used to work out D and trimming. The table lists about 260,000 clones, 80% to 90% of them singletons. The V gene's germline CDR1 is GTSNPN and CDR2 SVGIG (reference sequence). The CDR3 sequence is 14 residues long. V shed 2 bases, J shed 5 bases, and the junction held 9 bases outside the gene matches.

The sequencing input was peripheral blood. The origin of this receptor is a woman aged 45 to 65 with acute or convalescent COVID-19. The V call is TRBV30, the J call TRBJ2-7; 7 bases are shared with TRBD1. Here the CDR3 reads CAWSYRDRNHEQYF. The CDR3 region has the DNA TGTGCCTGGAGTTACCGGGACAGAAACCACGAGCAGTACTTC.